One T cell receptor (beta chain) is described in this entry. What it binds is not known. The data were taken from a study of blood T cells in healthy people across ages. Study outcomes and limitations: A greater number of naive CD4+ cells and higher diversity distinguished long-lived donors from aged donors.

The germline V and J ends were trimmed by 7 bases and 2 bases, with 15 bases remaining between them. There are 14 residues in the CDR3. Through a sample-barcoded 5' primer and a J-beta primer mix, a second PCR was run for roughly 6 to 11 cycles. A single record per CDR3 protein comes from TCRdb applying MiXCR to the 5' RACE reads. The sample has about 830,000 distinct CDR3 sequences, approximately 65% seen once. Roughly 10 milliliters of peripheral blood were drawn from each donor into EDTA-treated tubes. Sample: blood. The TCR was taken from a man aged 30 to 39 in good health. The chain recombines TRBV12-3 or TRBV12-4 with TRBJ2-7; no clear D. The CDR3 here is CASTRDQGPYEQYF. CDR3 coding DNA: TGTGCCAGCACCAGAGACCAAGGTCCCTACGAGCAGTACTTC.